This T cell receptor (beta chain) was documented in a study of long-term antiretroviral therapy in people with HIV. Sampling of each donor yielded at least one pre-ART PBMC sample and at least two post-ART PBMC samples. J gave up 4 bases and V 4 bases, and 6 bases lay outside the gene matches. Germline CDR1 and CDR2: SGDLS and YYNGEE. CDR3 length: 15 residues. The libraries were made with immunoSEQ v3.0 at survey level. Sequenced by immunoSEQ multiplex PCR; TCRdb stores in-frame clones only, minus some. The sample gives 25,000 to 30,000 clones, over 90% of which show up once; 5% to 7% is in the top ten.

This receptor was identified in a woman in her forties with HIV. The rearrangement uses TRBV9 and TRBJ1-3, with 9 bases that match TRBD1. The source was unsorted PBMCs, collected roughly 6.3 years after starting antiretroviral therapy. The CDR3 region has the DNA TGTGCCAGCAGCCCTCGGGACAGGGACGGAAACACCATATATTTT. This encodes CASSPRDRDGNTIYF.